Below, 7 T cell receptor beta chains from the same sample are listed, as sequenced in a study of T-cell reconstitution after alpha-beta-depleted transplantation in children. The TCRbeta library incorporated unique molecular identifiers. TCRdb redid the calling of the PCR reads with MiXCR, one entry per CDR3 protein. This repertoire shows 200,000 to 250,000 distinct CDR3 sequences, about 8.7% found once; its top ten account for approximately 40%. The sequenced sample was PBMCs, mostly from graft donor cells, obtained 360 days after TCRalphabeta/CD19-depleted stem cell transplant. The receptors were sampled from a male patient aged 2 to 9 who had a stem cell transplant for acute myeloid leukemia, so the T cells may come from the graft donor.

This clonotype was counted ten times or more. The chain links TRBV7-2 to TRBJ2-1, with 8 nucleotides matching TRBD2. In germline, CDR1 is SGHTA, CDR2 FQGNSA. The V and J ends lost 5 bases and 7 bases, in that order; junction bases with no gene match: 10. This CDR3 comprises 15 residues. The CDR3 DNA reads as TGTGCCAGCAGCGGGGAAGGACTAGCTGGTAATGAGCAGTTCTTC. This gives the protein CASSGEGLAGNEQFF. Full variable domain (rest looked up from reference TRBV7-2 and TRBJ2-1): GAGVSQSPSNKVTEKGKDVELRCDPISGHTALYWYRQSLGQGLEFLIYFQGNSAPDKSGLPSDRFSAERTGGSVSTLTIQRTQQEDSAVYLCASSGEGLAGNEQFFGPGTRLTVL.

This clonotype has a count of ten or more. This sequence joins TRBV7-8 and TRBJ2-7; D unresolved. CDR3 length equals 13 residues. V was pared by 1 base and J by 6 bases, with 10 bases between. Germline-derived CDR1 and CDR2 are SGHVS and FQNEAQ. CDR3 region: CASSLVSRSEQYF. The CDR3 region has the DNA TGTGCCAGCAGCTTAGTGTCTAGATCCGAGCAGTACTTC.

There are many counts of this clonotype. V is TRBV12-3 or TRBV12-4 and J is TRBJ2-3, with a possible D match to TRBD1 (5 bases). V lost 3 bases and J 6 bases, leaving 10 bases between the germline ends. This CDR3 has 13 amino acids. CDR3: CASSFSGRDTQYF. The CDR3 coding sequence is TGTGCCAGCAGTTTCTCAGGGCGGGATACGCAGTATTTT.

This clonotype turned up a few times. Written as DNA, the CDR3 is TGTGCCAGCAGCCCAAGTGGGGGAGATAACGAGCAGTACTTC. Amino acid sequence: CASSPSGGDNEQYF. The chain employs TRBV9 and TRBJ2-7; TRBD1 or TRBD2 may be the D gene (5 bases each). The CDR3 has 14 residues. V lost 4 bases and J 5 bases, leaving 16 bases between the germline ends. Looked up from germline, CDR1 is SGDLS and CDR2 is YYNGEE.

As to this clonotype: One base away lies a much larger clone, so this may be a sequencing read error. The chain is built from TRBV6-5 and TRBJ2-7, with 9 bases identical to TRBD2. Germline CDR1 reads MNHEY; CDR2 reads SVGAGI. The CDR3 length is 17 residues. In DNA, the CDR3 is TGTGCCAGCAGTTACTCTTTGGCGGGAGGGCGCTCCTACGAGCACTACTTC. This translates into CASSYSLAGGRSYEHYF.

This clonotype has more than one count but fewer than ten. The chain uses TRBV21-1 and TRBJ2-1. TRBV21-1 corresponds to a pseudogene. The CDR3 runs to 18 residues. The CDR3 sequence is CASSKTVRNLSSYNEQFF. In DNA, the CDR3 is TGTGCCAGCAGCAAAACTGTACGTAACCTCAGCTCCTACAATGAGCAGTTCTTC.

The V and J genes are TRBV2 and TRBJ2-7; D is unresolved. CDR1 SNHLY and CDR2 FYNNEI come from the germline V gene. Trimming left V 1 base short and J 2 bases short, with 6 bases between. The CDR3 runs to 13 residues. The CDR3 loop reads CASSEEATYEQYV. In DNA, the CDR3 is TGTGCCAGCAGTGAAGAGGCAACCTACGAGCAGTACGTC.